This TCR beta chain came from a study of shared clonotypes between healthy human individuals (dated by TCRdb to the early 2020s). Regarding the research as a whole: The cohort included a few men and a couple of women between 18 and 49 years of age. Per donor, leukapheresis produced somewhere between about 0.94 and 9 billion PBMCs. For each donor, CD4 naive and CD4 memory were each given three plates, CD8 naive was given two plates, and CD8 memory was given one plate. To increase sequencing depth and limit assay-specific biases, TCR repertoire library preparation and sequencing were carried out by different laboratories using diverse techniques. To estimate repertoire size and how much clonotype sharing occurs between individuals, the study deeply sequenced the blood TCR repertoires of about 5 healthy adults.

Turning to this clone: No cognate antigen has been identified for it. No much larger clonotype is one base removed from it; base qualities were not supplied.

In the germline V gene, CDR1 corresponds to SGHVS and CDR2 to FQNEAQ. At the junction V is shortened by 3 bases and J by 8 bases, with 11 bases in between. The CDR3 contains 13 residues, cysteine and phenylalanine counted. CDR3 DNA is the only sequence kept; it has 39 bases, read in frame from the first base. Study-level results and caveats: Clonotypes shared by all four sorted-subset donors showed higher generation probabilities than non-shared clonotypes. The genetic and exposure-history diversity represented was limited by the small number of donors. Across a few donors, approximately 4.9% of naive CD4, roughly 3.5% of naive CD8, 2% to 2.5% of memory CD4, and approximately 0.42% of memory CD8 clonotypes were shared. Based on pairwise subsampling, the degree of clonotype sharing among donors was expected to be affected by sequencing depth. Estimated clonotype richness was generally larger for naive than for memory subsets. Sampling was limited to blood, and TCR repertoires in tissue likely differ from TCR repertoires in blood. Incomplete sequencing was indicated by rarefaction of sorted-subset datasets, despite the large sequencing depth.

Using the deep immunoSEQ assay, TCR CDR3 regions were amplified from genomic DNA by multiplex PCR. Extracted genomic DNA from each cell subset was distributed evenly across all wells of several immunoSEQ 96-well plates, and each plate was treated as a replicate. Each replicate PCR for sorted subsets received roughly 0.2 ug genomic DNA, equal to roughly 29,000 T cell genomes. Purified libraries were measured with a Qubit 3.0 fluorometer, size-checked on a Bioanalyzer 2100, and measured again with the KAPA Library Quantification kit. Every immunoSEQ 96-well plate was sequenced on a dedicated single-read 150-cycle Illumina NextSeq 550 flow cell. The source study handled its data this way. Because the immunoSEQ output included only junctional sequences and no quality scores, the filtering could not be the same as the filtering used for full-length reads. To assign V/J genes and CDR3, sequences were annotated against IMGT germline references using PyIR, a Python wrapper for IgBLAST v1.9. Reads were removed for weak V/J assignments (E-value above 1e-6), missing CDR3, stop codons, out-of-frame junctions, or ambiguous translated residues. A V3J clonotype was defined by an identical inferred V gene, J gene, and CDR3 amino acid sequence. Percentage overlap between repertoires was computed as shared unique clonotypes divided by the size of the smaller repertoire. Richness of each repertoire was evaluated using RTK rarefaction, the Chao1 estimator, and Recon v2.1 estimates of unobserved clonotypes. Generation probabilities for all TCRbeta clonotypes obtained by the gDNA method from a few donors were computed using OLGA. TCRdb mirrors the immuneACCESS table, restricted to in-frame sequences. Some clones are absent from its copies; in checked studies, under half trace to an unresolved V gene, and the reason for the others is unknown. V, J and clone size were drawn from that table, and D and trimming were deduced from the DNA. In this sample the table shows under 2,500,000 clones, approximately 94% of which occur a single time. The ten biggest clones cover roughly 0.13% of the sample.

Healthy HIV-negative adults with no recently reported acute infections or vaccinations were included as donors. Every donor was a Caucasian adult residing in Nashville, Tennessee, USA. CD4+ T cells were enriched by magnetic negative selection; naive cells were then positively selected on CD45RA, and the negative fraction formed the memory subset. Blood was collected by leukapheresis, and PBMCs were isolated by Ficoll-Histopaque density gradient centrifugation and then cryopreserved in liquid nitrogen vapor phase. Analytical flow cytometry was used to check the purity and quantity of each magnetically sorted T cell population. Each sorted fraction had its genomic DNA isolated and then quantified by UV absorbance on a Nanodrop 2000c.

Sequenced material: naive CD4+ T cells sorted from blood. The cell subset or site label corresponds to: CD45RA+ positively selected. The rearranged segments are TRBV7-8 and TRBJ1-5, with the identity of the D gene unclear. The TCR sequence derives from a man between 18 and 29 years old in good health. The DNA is TGTGCCAGCAGCTTTTCCGGGGTGGAGCCCCAGCATTTT. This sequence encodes CASSFSGVEPQHF.